This T cell receptor (beta chain) was captured by sequencing in a study of blood T cells in healthy people across ages. Germline V gene sequence: CDR1 SGHTA, CDR2 FQGNSA. V shed 5 bases and J shed 5 bases, with 12 bases lying between them. The CDR3 sequence is 13 residues long. Study-level points and caveats: When set beside aged donors, long-lived donors presented more naive CD4+ cells and higher diversity.

This clonotype showed up just a few times. What it recognizes is unknown. Using a J-beta primer mix together with a sample-barcoded 5' primer, a second PCR was run for about 6 to 11 cycles. MiXCR, applied by TCRdb to the 5' RACE reads, yields one record per CDR3 protein. The repertoire includes about 640,000 distinct CDR3 sequences, about 53% of them detected once, and 35% to 40% sits in the top ten. V is TRBV7-2 and J is TRBJ2-5, with D possibly TRBD1 on 6 matching bases. What was sequenced was blood. This clonotype was sampled from a man between 60 and 75 years old in good health. CDR3 nucleotides: TGTGCCAGCAGCCAAAGGACAGCCGAGACCCAGTACTTC. This translates into CASSQRTAETQYF. Together with reference TRBV7-2 and TRBJ2-5, the CDR3 gives the full variable domain: GAGVSQSPSNKVTEKGKDVELRCDPISGHTALYWYRQSLGQGLEFLIYFQGNSAPDKSGLPSDRFSAERTGGSVSTLTIQRTQQEDSAVYLCASSQRTAETQYFGPGTRLLVL.